The 20 T cell receptor beta chains presented below share a single source sample, sequenced in a study of tumor and adjacent non-tumor tissue in lung cancer. No cell sorting was done before RNA was extracted from the tissue. This non-tumor lung sample came from over 3 cm beyond the tumor edge. TCRbeta libraries were built with three rounds of nested PCR, modified from ARM-PCR. Using its own MiXCR run on the multiplex PCR reads, TCRdb lists one record per CDR3 protein. Of almost 75,000 distinct CDR3 sequences listed, about two thirds are singletons. Sample: distant non-tumor lung tissue. All receptors derive from a woman aged 50 to 65 with non-small cell lung cancer.

In this sample, this clonotype turned up many times. This rearrangement joins TRBV4-2 to TRBJ2-1, with no clear D. V lost 0 bases and J lost 6, with 12 bases in between. CDR3 size: 15 residues. Germline assignment: CDR1 LGHNA and CDR2 YNFKEQ. The CDR3 is CASSQERNTGNEQFF. The CDR3 DNA reads as TGTGCCAGCAGCCAAGAAAGGAATACGGGCAATGAGCAGTTCTTC.

This clonotype was detected only a few times. The chain combines TRBV28 with TRBJ1-5, with 7 bases identical to TRBD1. The V gene's germline CDR1 is MDHEN and CDR2 SYDVKM. CDR3 length equals 14 residues. The J segment lost 2 bases and the V segment lost 5 bases, leaving 3 bases of the junction unmatched. In DNA, the CDR3 is TGTGCCAGCAGTCTTGGACAGGGCAATCAGCCCCAGCATTTT. Its translation is CASSLGQGNQPQHF.

This clonotype has just one count. A read error may explain this, as a much larger clone is one base away. The chain carries TRBV20-1 and TRBJ1-2, with no clear D. Germline V lookup: CDR1 DFQATT, CDR2 SNEGSKA (reference sequence). CDR3 length: 11 amino acids. CDR3 coding DNA: TGCAGGACCAGACTCAACTATGGCTACACCTTC. Translated, it gives CRTRLNYGYTF.

Worth noting for this clonotype: The CDR3 ends on some other residue instead of the conserved phenylalanine or tryptophan, so this is likely a read error. This chain joins TRBV6-5 and TRBJ1-5; D is possibly TRBD1 (5 bases). This CDR3 has 18 residues. Deletions cut 10 bases from V and 0 bases from J, with 25 bases between. CDR1 is MNHEY, CDR2 SVGAGI, per germline. This chain's CDR3 is CANSSRAAGQNSNQPQHL. The CDR3 DNA reads TGTGCCAATAGCTCGCGGGCTGCAGGACAAAATAGCAATCAGCCCCAGCATCTT.

Details on this clonotype: The CDR3 carries no conserved terminal phenylalanine or tryptophan, so it likely arises from a read error. No DNA is shown, since the ends of the CDR3 on it are uncertain; the CDR3 is the one TCRdb lists. The rearrangement joins TRBV6-6 to TRBJ1-5; TRBD1 was called by the table and not checked on the DNA. The germline gives CDR1 MNHNY, CDR2 SVGAGI (reference sequence). With termini counted, the CDR3 has 14 amino acids. The CDR3 loop is CASTNGGNNQPQHL.

About this clonotype itself: A single base separates this from a much larger clone, so it may be a read error. The chain uses TRBV10-2 and TRBJ1-2, with D hard to call. The V gene's germline CDR1 is WSHSY and CDR2 SAAADI. Trimming cost V 6 bases and J 2 bases, with 7 bases left between them. The CDR3 consists of 12 residues. CDR3: CASSLDNYGYTF. The CDR3 nucleotides read TGCGCCAGCAGCCTTGACAACTATGGCTACACCTTC.

The gene calls are TRBV14 and TRBJ1-2; D unclear. This CDR3 has 13 residues. Germline V gene lookup returns CDR1 SGHDN and CDR2 FVKESK. V was shortened by 4 bases and J by 4 bases, with 10 bases between the two germline ends. This CDR3 reads CASSRMRAYGYTF. The CDR3, as DNA: TGTGCCAGCAGCCGAATGCGGGCCTATGGCTACACCTTC.

Note on this clonotype: Since the CDR3 does not end with the conserved phenylalanine or tryptophan, this likely comes from a read error. No DNA is shown, since the ends of the CDR3 on it are uncertain; the CDR3 is the one TCRdb lists. This chain joins TRBV4-2 and TRBJ2-7; the DNA was not used to check the table's D call, TRBD1. Germline V lookup: CDR1 LGHNA, CDR2 YNFKEQ. The CDR3 region is 12 residues in length, termini included. The CDR3 reads CASSTGSNEQCL.

About this clonotype itself: A read error may explain this, as a much larger clone is one base away. The chain couples TRBV6-5 to TRBJ2-2; a possible D gene is TRBD2 (5 bases). The CDR3 contains 13 residues. Germline assignment: CDR1 MNHEY and CDR2 SVGAGI. The CDR3 sequence: CASSYSAVGELLF. As DNA, the CDR3 is TGTGCCAGCAGTTACTCCGCTGTCGGGGAGCTGCTTTTT.

On this clonotype itself: Mismatch with germline at one junction end may stem from a read error. V usage is TRBV24-1 and J usage is TRBJ2-1; D gene unclear. CDR1 KGHDR and CDR2 SFDVKD come from the germline V gene. This CDR3 spans 16 amino acids. The CDR3 sequence is CATSGFGGPGYNEQFF. The CDR3 coding sequence is TGTGCCACTAGTGGTTTTGGCGGTCCAGGATACAATGAGCAGTTCTTC.

In regard to this clonotype: This could be a read error, since a much larger clone is one nucleotide away. The chain links TRBV20-1 to TRBJ2-1; TRBD2 matches 10 bases. Unmatched junction bases numbered 8, after V lost 2 bases and J lost 7 bases. This CDR3 contains 15 residues. The germline V gene encodes CDR1 DFQATT and CDR2 SNEGSKA (reference sequence). CDR3 sequence reads: CSARYWSGRGNEQFF. CDR3 nucleotides: TGCAGTGCTAGATATTGGAGCGGGAGGGGTAATGAGCAGTTCTTC.

This clonotype occurred once. An end of the junction does not agree with germline; a read error may underlie this. CDR3 sequence reads: CSVESSTRRSYNEQFF. For the CDR3, the DNA is TGCAGCGTTGAATCTAGCACTAGACGCTCCTACAATGAACAGTTCTTC. V usage is TRBV29-1 and J usage is TRBJ2-1, with a tentative D call TRBD2 (5 bases). The germline gives CDR1 SQVTM, CDR2 ANQGSEA. The CDR3 has 16 residues.

This clonotype came up once. This may be a read error: a much more frequent sequence differs by one nucleotide. The J gene is TRBJ1-5, the V gene TRBV14, with a tentative D call TRBD1 (6 bases). The J call may be faulty, since TRBJ2-3 better matches the DNA end. CDR1 is SGHDN and CDR2 is FVKESK in the germline V gene. The CDR3 extends over 12 amino acids. The CDR3 nucleotides are TGTGCCAGCAGCCAATTCGGACAGCCCCAGTATTTT. Translation gives CASSQFGQPQYF.

On this clonotype itself: Here the CDR3 omits its conserved ending phenylalanine or tryptophan, so a read error is the likely source. No DNA is shown, since the ends of the CDR3 on it are uncertain; the CDR3 is the one TCRdb lists. J is TRBJ2-1 and V is TRBV11-2; TRBD2 was called by the table and not checked on the DNA. CDR1 is SGHAT, CDR2 FQNNGV, per germline. The CDR3 is made up of 16 amino acids, end residues included. The CDR3 is CASSRMILSGDNEKFI.

In the case of this clonotype: The junction and the germline gene differ at one end; a read error may be behind it. The chain is built from TRBV6-6 and TRBJ2-5; D is possibly TRBD2 (6 bases). This CDR3 is 12 amino acids long. Germline V CDR1 and CDR2: MNHNY, SVGAGI (reference sequence). The CDR3 loop is CASGTGVGTQCF. CDR3 nucleotides: TGTGCCAGCGGGACGGGGGTTGGGACCCAGTGCTTC.

This rearrangement joins TRBV20-1 to TRBJ2-1; 10 bases are a match to TRBD2. The germline CDR1 and CDR2 sequences are DFQATT and SNEGSKA (reference sequence). The CDR3 runs to 19 residues. The trim removed 4 bases at V and 9 bases at J, leaving 24 bases unmatched. The chain's CDR3 is CSATWNSASGSVSRSEQFF. In nucleotides, the CDR3 is TGCAGTGCTACTTGGAACTCGGCTAGCGGGAGCGTGTCTCGCAGTGAGCAGTTCTTC.

Remarks on this clonotype: Its ends do not fully match the called genes, so a read error is possible. The rearrangement links TRBV12-3 or TRBV12-4 to TRBJ2-1; perhaps TRBD2 as D (6 bases). This CDR3 region has 20 residues. The CDR3 sequence: CAGLPGVDSSARSSYYEQFF. CDR3 nucleotides: TGTGCCGGCCTCCCGGGAGTCGATTCCTCGGCTAGAAGCTCCTACTATGAGCAGTTCTTC.

Comment on this clonotype: The conserved phenylalanine or tryptophan is not found at the CDR3 terminus, so this likely reflects a read error. The V call is TRBV20-1, the J call TRBJ2-7; unclear D gene. The CDR3 runs to 14 residues. The germline V gene has CDR1 DFQATT and CDR2 SNEGSKA (reference sequence). CDR3 region: CSAKDRLSLGEQYL. CDR3 DNA: TGCAGCGCTAAGGACCGTTTGTCCCTCGGGGAGCAGTACTTA.

As concerns this clonotype: A junction boundary mismatches the germline segment, possibly from a read error. V is TRBV14 and J is TRBJ2-3; 7 bases are shared with TRBD1. The CDR3 consists of 17 residues. The V gene's germline CDR1 is SGHDN and CDR2 FVKESK. The CDR3 loop is CVSSQDSRGRWPDTQYF. The CDR3 bases are TGCGTCAGCAGCCAAGATAGTAGGGGGCGTTGGCCAGATACGCAGTATTTT. Full variable domain (outside the CDR3, taken from reference TRBV14 and TRBJ2-3): EAGVTQFPSHSVIEKGQTVTLRCDPISGHDNLYWYRRVMGKEIKFLLHFVKESKQDESGMPNNRFLAERTGGTYSTLKVQPAELEDSGVYFCVSSQDSRGRWPDTQYFGPGTRLTVL.

Notes on this clonotype: At one boundary the junction diverges from the germline segment, which might be a read error. The V gene is TRBV10-2, the J gene TRBJ2-1; possibly TRBD2 for D (5 bases). CDR1 is WSHSY, CDR2 SAAADI, per germline. The CDR3 covers 14 residues. The CDR3: CASNSSGRGDEQLF. CDR3 nucleotide sequence: TGCGCCAGCAATTCGAGCGGACGGGGAGATGAGCAGCTCTTC.